What follows are 32 T cell receptor beta chains derived from one specimen sequenced in a study of metastatic and nonmetastatic thyroid tumors. TCRdb redid the clone calls on the PCR reads using MiXCR. The sample carries almost 25,000 clones, about an eighth recorded once. Every patient underwent thyroid surgery untreated. The sequenced sample consisted of blood. The receptors originated from a female donor with papillary thyroid cancer or a benign thyroid nodule (not recorded which). Some clones in this sample may be carry-over from other donors' samples.

CDR3 bases: TGTGCCAGCAGCTTAATTTCACTTGGGACGGGGGAATCACCCCTCCACTTT. It codes for CASSLISLGTGESPLHF. The rearrangement uses TRBV11-2 and TRBJ1-6; a weak D match, TRBD1 (5 bases). CDR3 length: 17 residues. The germline gives CDR1 SGHAT, CDR2 FQNNGV. V lost 2 bases, J lost 10 bases, and 21 bases lay in between.

The sample holds a few counts of this clone. The CDR3 region is CVTSGGLPQHF. The CDR3 DNA reads TGTGTCACTAGCGGGGGGTTGCCCCAGCATTTT. The chain uses TRBV6-1 and TRBJ1-5; D is perhaps TRBD1 (5 bases). This CDR3 spans 11 amino acids. Germline V CDR1 and CDR2: MNHNS, SASEGT.

This clone was recorded many times. The chain employs TRBV5-1 and TRBJ1-1, with D uncertain. The CDR3 has 12 residues. Between the trimmed V and J ends, which lost 4 bases and 8 bases, there was a span of 12 bases. Per germline, CDR1 SGHRS and CDR2 YFSETQ. CDR3 region: CASSDGRSEAFF. The DNA of the CDR3 is TGCGCCAGCAGCGATGGACGGAGCGAAGCTTTCTTT.

This clone has a count of ten or more. Here the CDR3 reads CASSKGWGRAGQETQYF. CDR3 DNA sequence: TGCGCCAGCAGCAAGGGGTGGGGGAGGGCCGGGCAAGAGACCCAGTACTTC. The genes are TRBV4-1 and TRBJ2-5, with 7 bases identical to TRBD2. This CDR3 has 17 amino acids. V gave up 5 bases and J gave up 2 bases; unmatched junction bases: 14. The germline V gene has CDR1 MGHRA and CDR2 YSYEKL.

This clone has a count of ten or more. This sequence may be a read error, since a much larger clone differs from it by one base. The conserved final phenylalanine or tryptophan is absent from the CDR3, which likely points to a read error. CDR3 amino acids: CASSLQINEKLFS. In DNA, the CDR3 is TGTGCCAGCAGTCTGCAGATAAATGAAAAACTGTTTTCT. V and J are TRBV2 and TRBJ1-4; D is undetermined. This CDR3 region has 13 residues. Between the trimmed V and J ends, which lost 5 bases and 5 bases, there was a span of 9 bases. The germline gives CDR1 SNHLY, CDR2 FYNNEI.

This clone was detected many times. This chain links TRBV2 with TRBJ2-1; TRBD1 might be the D (6 bases). The CDR3 runs to 14 residues. CDR1 and CDR2 (germline): SNHLY, FYNNEI. Trimming stripped 6 bases from V and 7 bases from J, with 16 bases between. CDR3 bases: TGTGCCAGCAGAGGACAGCCTGAACCTAATGAGCAGTTCTTC. Translated, it gives CASRGQPEPNEQFF.

Ten or more counts support this clone. The V gene is TRBV7-9, the J gene TRBJ1-4; D ambiguous. In germline, CDR1 is SEHNR, CDR2 FQNEAQ (reference sequence). Trimming removed 7 bases at V and 0 bases at J, with 9 bases between. The length of the CDR3 is 14 residues. For the CDR3, the DNA is TGTGCCAGCACTCTGTCTGCAACTAATGAAAAACTGTTTTTT. This codes for CASTLSATNEKLFF.

This clone has ten or more counts. V is TRBV19 and J is TRBJ2-1, with 7 bases lining up with TRBD2. CDR1 and CDR2 from the germline V gene are LNHDA and SQIVND (reference sequence). This CDR3 has 15 residues. V gave up 5 bases and J gave up 6 bases; unmatched junction bases: 10. DNA for the CDR3: TGTGCCAGTAGTGTGAGCGGGATCCCGGGCAATGAGCAGTTCTTC. It is translated as CASSVSGIPGNEQFF.

There are many counts of this clone. This chain joins TRBV28 and TRBJ2-7; D remains unclear. Trimming took 1 base from V and 1 from J, leaving 8 bases between them. This CDR3 has 14 residues. Germline CDR1 is MDHEN and CDR2 is SYDVKM. CDR3 protein: CASSLSPGSYEQYF. Here the CDR3 DNA reads TGTGCCAGCAGTTTATCACCCGGATCCTACGAGCAGTACTTC.

The genes are TRBV28 and TRBJ2-7; D is undetermined. Germline V lookup: CDR1 MDHEN, CDR2 SYDVKM. V was clipped by 7 bases and J by 2 bases, with 15 bases between them. The CDR3 sequence is 14 residues long. The CDR3 region has the DNA TGTGCCAGCACCAAACGGAGCCCCCCCTACGAGCAGTACTTC. Its translation: CASTKRSPPYEQYF.

J is TRBJ2-7 and V is TRBV25-1; D is possibly TRBD2 (6 bases). Germline CDR1 reads MGHDK; CDR2 reads SYGVNS. The germline V and J ends were trimmed by 6 bases and 0 bases, with 12 bases remaining between them. The length of the CDR3 is 14 residues. CDR3: CASSPGTYSYEQYF. CDR3 coding DNA: TGTGCCAGCAGCCCCGGGACTTACTCCTACGAGCAGTACTTC.

Ten or more counts support this clone. A much larger clone is a single base away; this may be a read error. The rearrangement joins TRBV28 to TRBJ1-2; no reliable D call. The CDR3 covers 14 residues. Germline values: CDR1 MDHEN, CDR2 SYDVKM. The CDR3 nucleotides read TGTGCCAGCAGTCCGCTTGACGGAGGATATGGCTACGCCTTC. Translation: CASSPLDGGYGYAF.

This clone was recorded many times. The rearrangement joins TRBV12-3 or TRBV12-4 to TRBJ2-1; D is perhaps TRBD1 or TRBD2 (5 bases each). V lost 5 bases, J lost 0 bases, and 14 bases lay in between. The CDR3 is made up of 16 amino acids. The CDR3 reads CASSERGVSSYNEQFF. The DNA for the CDR3 is TGTGCCAGCAGTGAACGAGGGGTGAGCTCCTACAATGAGCAGTTCTTC.

This clone has ten or more counts. The CDR3 DNA reads as TGTGCCAGCAGACGAGGTGACAGGGGCACTGAAGCTTTCTTT. This codes for CASRRGDRGTEAFF. The chain has TRBV11-1 and TRBJ1-1; 8 bases agree with TRBD1. J was trimmed by 4 bases and V by 6 bases; bases with no gene match: 7. Germline lookup yields CDR1 SGHAT and CDR2 FQDESV (reference sequence). CDR3 length: 14 residues.

In its sample, this clone was seen many times. This may arise from a read error, as a much more abundant clone is one base away. The V and J genes are TRBV2 and TRBJ2-3; a possible D gene is TRBD2 (6 bases). CDR3 length equals 11 residues. From germline, CDR1 is SNHLY and CDR2 FYNNEI. V lost 8 bases to trimming and J lost 8 bases, with 11 bases between them. CDR3 coding DNA: TGTGCCAGCCCTGACGGGAGTACGCAGTATTTT. It is translated as CASPDGSTQYF.

This clone was detected ten times or more. The V call is TRBV5-1, the J call TRBJ2-1, with 12 bases matching TRBD2. Trimming took 5 bases from V and 6 from J; bases not matched to a gene: 6. The CDR3 contains 15 residues. Germline CDR1 is SGHRS and CDR2 is YFSETQ. The CDR3, as DNA: TGCGCCAGCAGGTGGACTAGCGGGATGAGCAATGAGCAGTTCTTC. Its translation is CASRWTSGMSNEQFF.

This clone has a count of ten or more. The chain uses TRBV2 and TRBJ2-4; 7 nucleotides agree with TRBD1. Germline V gene sequence: CDR1 SNHLY, CDR2 FYNNEI. After removal of 0 bases from V and 7 bases from J, the junction contained 6 bases not matched to a gene. This CDR3 has 15 residues. CDR3 amino acids: CASSEAGQTRNIQYF. CDR3 DNA: TGTGCCAGCAGTGAAGCGGGACAGACACGGAACATTCAGTACTTC.

V and J are TRBV11-2 and TRBJ2-1; D is perhaps TRBD1 (5 bases). CDR3 length: 15 amino acids. Germline assignment: CDR1 SGHAT and CDR2 FQNNGV. Trimming pared 2 bases from V and 6 bases from J, leaving 14 bases between. CDR3 sequence: CASSLSASRGNEQFF. The CDR3 DNA reads TGTGCCAGCAGCTTATCCGCAAGTAGGGGCAATGAGCAGTTCTTC.

This clone was counted at least ten times. The identical CDR3 is also encoded by other nucleotide sequences in the sample. The rearrangement links TRBV5-5 to TRBJ2-5; D is uncertain. V dropped 2 bases and J dropped 5 bases, with 10 bases sitting between them. The V gene's germline CDR1 is SGHKS and CDR2 YYEKEE (reference sequence). CDR3 length equals 13 residues. CDR3: CASSLTPEETQYF. In DNA, the CDR3 is TGTGCCAGCAGCTTAACCCCGGAGGAGACCCAGTACTTC.

Many counts were recorded for this clone. This chain uses TRBV20-1 with TRBJ2-1; 14 bases align to TRBD2. The CDR3 has 18 residues. Germline CDR1 DFQATT, CDR2 SNEGSKA (reference sequence). V shed 4 bases and J 0 bases; nucleotides not matched to a gene: 8. CDR3 in DNA: TGCAGTGCTACGGGGGGACTAGCGGGGGCTAGCTCCTACAATGAGCAGTTCTTC. It codes for CSATGGLAGASSYNEQFF.

This clone was seen repeatedly, ten times or more. This CDR3 is also generated by other DNA sequences in the sample. This rearrangement joins TRBV6-1 to TRBJ2-6; D is perhaps TRBD1 (6 bases). Trimming took off 6 bases at V and 0 bases at J, with 9 bases between the two ends. This CDR3 comprises 15 residues. The V gene's germline CDR1 is MNHNS and CDR2 SASEGT. The CDR3 coding sequence is TGTGCCAGCAGCTCAGGGGACTCTGGGGCCAACGTCCTGACTTTC. Amino acids: CASSSGDSGANVLTF.

CDR3 sequence: CASSSIVYEQYF. For the CDR3, the DNA is TGTGCCAGCAGTAGTATCGTCTACGAGCAGTACTTC. This rearrangement joins TRBV28 to TRBJ2-7, with D uncertain. V shed 5 bases and J shed 3 bases, with 8 bases lying between them. This CDR3 is 12 amino acids long. From germline, CDR1 is MDHEN and CDR2 SYDVKM.

This clone was recorded at least ten times. Germline is not matched at one junction end, which may reflect a read error. The chain links TRBV7-7 to TRBJ2-1; 9 positions agree with TRBD1. Germline V gene lookup returns CDR1 SSHAT and CDR2 FNYEAQ (reference sequence). This CDR3 has 15 amino acids. The CDR3 DNA sequence: TGTGCTAGCAGCCCCACAGGGGGCGCTTCCAATGAGCAGTTCTTC. Protein sequence: CASSPTGGASNEQFF.

This clone was recorded at least ten times. V is TRBV28 and J is TRBJ2-1, with D perhaps assigned TRBD1 or TRBD2 (5 bases each). Germline V gene data show CDR1 as MDHEN and CDR2 as SYDVKM. The CDR3 covers 13 residues. V was cut by 6 bases and J by 7 bases, with 13 bases left in between. The CDR3 reads CASRYGALNEQFF. The CDR3 DNA is TGTGCCAGCAGGTACGGGGCCCTTAATGAGCAGTTCTTC.

This clone was seen repeatedly, ten times or more. The sample has other DNA sequences that encode this CDR3 too. CDR3 region: CASSLVTSADYNEQFF. For the CDR3, the DNA is TGTGCCAGCAGTTTAGTGACTAGCGCGGACTACAATGAGCAGTTCTTC. V and J are TRBV28 and TRBJ2-1, with 8 bases fitting TRBD2. Trimming cost V 2 bases and J 3 bases; bases outside gene matches: 6. The CDR3 contains 16 residues. CDR1 and CDR2 (germline): MDHEN, SYDVKM.

In this sample, this clone turned up many times. As DNA, the CDR3 is TGTGCCAGCAGTGAAGAGTTGGGGGGATACAATGAGCAGTTCTTC. It translates to CASSEELGGYNEQFF. The V gene is TRBV2, the J gene TRBJ2-1; D is possibly TRBD2 (6 bases). Per the germline V gene, CDR1 is SNHLY and CDR2 is FYNNEI. There are 15 residues in the CDR3. Between the trimmed V and J ends, which lost 1 base and 4 bases, there was a span of 11 bases. Looking up the rest from reference TRBV2 and TRBJ2-1 gives the full variable domain: EPEVTQTPSHQVTQMGQEVILRCVPISNHLYFYWYRQILGQKVEFLVSFYNNEISEKSEIFDDQFSVERPDGSNFTLKIRSTKLEDSAMYFCASSEELGGYNEQFFGPGTRLTVL.

This clone showed up many times. The chain links TRBV7-2 to TRBJ2-6; 8 nucleotides agree with TRBD2. Germline CDR1 and CDR2: SGHTA and FQGNSA. Trimming removed 5 bases from V and 5 bases from J; junction bases left unmatched: 14. This CDR3 is built from 18 residues. DNA of the CDR3: TGTGCCAGCAGCCCCAAAGGGAGCGGGAGACGGAGGGCCAACGTCCTGACTTTC. The encoded protein is CASSPKGSGRRRANVLTF.

This clone was counted ten times or more. V gene TRBV6-4 combines with J gene TRBJ2-5; 13 nucleotides align to TRBD2. Germline assignment: CDR1 MRHNA and CDR2 SNTAGT. The junction had 17 bases not matched to a gene; V was cut back by 6 bases and J by 4 bases. This CDR3 is built from 19 residues. The CDR3 nucleotides read TGTGCCAGCAGATCCGGGACTAGCGGGGTGGGGCGTGGGGGAGAGACCCAGTACTTC. This codes for CASRSGTSGVGRGGETQYF.

This chain connects TRBV30 to TRBJ2-3, with 8 bases fitting TRBD1. The CDR3 is 14 residues long. Looked up from germline, CDR1 is GTSNPN and CDR2 is SVGIG (reference sequence). With V trimmed by 3 bases and J by 5 bases, 7 bases remained unmatched. CDR3 sequence (DNA): TGTGCCTGGAGCACAGGGGGGCCGGTAGATACGCAGTATTTT. It codes for CAWSTGGPVDTQYF.

This clone was seen many times. The chain joins TRBV12-3 or TRBV12-4 to TRBJ2-1; D perhaps matches TRBD2 (7 bases). This CDR3 has 15 amino acids. Trimming removed 5 bases from V and 7 bases from J, with 18 bases in between. CDR3 bases: TGTGCCAGCAGTCCCAGGGGAGGGCCGGGGAATGAGCAGTTCTTC. Protein sequence: CASSPRGGPGNEQFF.

This clone was recorded at least ten times. V usage is TRBV28 and J usage is TRBJ2-1; D is ambiguous. Trimming removed 2 bases at V and 1 base at J, with 15 bases between. The CDR3 runs 17 residues. Germline CDR1 and CDR2: MDHEN and SYDVKM. Written as DNA, the CDR3 is TGTGCCAGCAGTTTAAGCCTCCCTATGGCGTCCTACAATGAGCAGTTCTTC. Protein: CASSLSLPMASYNEQFF. The full variable domain, completed using reference TRBV28 and TRBJ2-1, is DVKVTQSSRYLVKRTGEKVFLECVQDMDHENMFWYRQDPGLGLRLIYFSYDVKMKEKGDIPEGYSVSREKKERFSLILESASTNQTSMYLCASSLSLPMASYNEQFFGPGTRLTVL.

This clone was found a few times. The chain links TRBV6-2 or TRBV6-3 to TRBJ2-3; 7 bases agree with TRBD2. This CDR3 is 14 amino acids long. The J segment lost 4 bases and the V segment lost 2 bases, leaving 3 bases of the junction unmatched. Germline CDR1 and CDR2: MNHEY and SVGEGT. CDR3 nucleotides: TGTGCCAGCAGTTACGGGAGGGATTCAGATACGCAGTATTTT. Translation: CASSYGRDSDTQYF.